The 9 T cell receptor beta chains presented below share a single source sample, sequenced in a study of identical twins (dated by TCRdb to 2015 to 2016). Library generation was performed with 5' RACE. Sequencer: Illumina HiSeq 2000. TCRdb itself trimmed the public reads at Q25 with fastp, ran MiXCR and retained productive beta chains. Merged by CDR3 protein, the rows form single entries marked with the most common genes and DNA. The sample has 500,000 to 600,000 distinct CDR3 sequences on record, about 20% of them singletons. The top ten clones comprise around 0.9% of the sample. These data were also filed under a second study, of T cells expressing NK-cell markers.

Sequenced sample: CD4+ T cells sorted from blood. The receptors come from a woman aged 18-29 years in good health.

In this sample, this clonotype turned up a few times. This chain connects TRBV15 to TRBJ2-1, with 11 bases matching TRBD2. The CDR3 is 16 residues long. V trimming: 0 bases; J trimming: 7 bases; junction bases outside the gene matches: 5. Germline V gene lookup returns CDR1 LNHNV and CDR2 YYDKDF (reference sequence). CDR3 sequence: CATSRDLTSGSNEQFF. CDR3 nucleotides: TGTGCCACCAGCAGAGATCTAACTAGCGGGAGTAATGAGCAGTTCTTC. Filled out from reference TRBV15 and TRBJ2-1, the complete variable domain reads DAMVIQNPRYQVTQFGKPVTLSCSQTLNHNVMYWYQQKSSQAPKLLFHYYDKDFNNEADTPDNFQSRRPNTSFCFLDIRSPGLGDTAMYLCATSRDLTSGSNEQFFGPGTRLTVL.

This clonotype was recorded a few times. The chain employs TRBV6-2 or TRBV6-3 and TRBJ2-2; weak D call: TRBD2 (6 bases). The CDR3 spans 11 residues. Deletions cut 11 bases from V and 5 bases from J, with 9 bases between. Germline V gene sequence: CDR1 MNHEY, CDR2 SVGEGT. The CDR3 DNA sequence: TGTGCCGCCCGGGGGACCGGGGAGCTGTTTTTT. It translates to CAARGTGELFF.

This clonotype was observed a few times. V gene TRBV19 combines with J gene TRBJ1-3, with D hard to call. Trimming removed 4 bases at V and 1 base at J, with 14 bases between. The CDR3 sequence is 16 residues long. Germline loops: CDR1 LNHDA, CDR2 SQIVND (reference sequence). CDR3 sequence reads: CASSTHRTLSGNTIYF. CDR3 bases: TGTGCCAGTAGTACCCACCGGACCTTATCTGGAAACACCATATATTTT.

The CDR3 sequence is CAIKGGQINYGYTF. The CDR3, as DNA: TGTGCCATCAAGGGTGGGCAGATAAACTATGGCTACACCTTC. The rearrangement uses TRBV10-3 and TRBJ1-2; no firm D call. Trimming took 7 bases from V and 2 from J, leaving 14 bases between them. Germline loops: CDR1 ENHRY, CDR2 SYGVKD. CDR3 size: 14 residues.

The genes are TRBV12-3 or TRBV12-4 and TRBJ2-3; no firm D call. The CDR3 is 12 residues long. V was shortened by 4 bases and J by 2 bases, with 4 bases between the two germline ends. CDR3 bases: TGTGCCAGCAGTTATCACACAGATACGCAGTATTTT. It is translated as CASSYHTDTQYF.

In its sample, this clonotype was seen a few times. This sequence joins TRBV6-2 or TRBV6-3 and TRBJ2-2; TRBD2 matches 7 bases. The V segment lost 2 bases and the J segment 4 bases; nucleotides outside the gene matches: 7. There are 16 residues in the CDR3. Germline values: CDR1 MNHEY, CDR2 SVGEGT. The CDR3 nucleotides read TGTGCCAGCAGTTACCACATCTCGGGAGGCACCGGGGAGCTGTTTTTT. Protein product: CASSYHISGGTGELFF.

In its sample, this clonotype was seen many times. The gene calls are TRBV14 and TRBJ2-5; D is unresolved. CDR1 is SGHDN, CDR2 FVKESK, per germline. Trimming shortened V by 0 bases and J by 5 bases, and 4 bases separated the two germline ends. The CDR3 has 12 amino acids. As DNA, the CDR3 is TGTGCCAGCAGCCAAGAAGGGGAGACCCAGTACTTC. The encoded protein is CASSQEGETQYF.

This clonotype was observed many times. The chain recombines TRBV7-9 with TRBJ2-3, with 9 positions matching TRBD2. This CDR3 has 14 residues. Germline CDR1 SEHNR, CDR2 FQNEAQ (reference sequence). Trimming removed 2 bases from V and 5 bases from J; junction bases left unmatched: 2. This chain's CDR3 is CASSLRREGDTQYF. The DNA for the CDR3 is TGTGCCAGCAGCTTAAGGCGGGAGGGAGATACGCAGTATTTT.

V is TRBV20-1 and J is TRBJ2-7, with D possibly matching TRBD1 (6 bases). Germline-derived CDR1 and CDR2 are DFQATT and SNEGSKA (reference sequence). The V end lost 3 bases, the J end lost 3 bases, and 9 bases lay between the germline ends. The CDR3 consists of 12 residues. The CDR3 bases are TGCAGTGCTAGGCCACAGGGCTACGAGCAGTACTTC. This codes for CSARPQGYEQYF.